The present entry profiles one TCR beta chain with its context. Its specificity is not known. The sample is drawn from a study of response to subunit inactivated influenza vaccine. Regarding the study as a whole: Authors suggested seasonal influenza vaccinations each recruit few new T cells.

The germline V gene has CDR1 SGHRS and CDR2 YFSETQ. The ends lost 4 bases at V and 4 bases at J; junction bases unmatched: 8. CDR3 length equals 15 residues. One entry per CDR3 protein, called by TCRdb with MiXCR from the RT-PCR reads. The table includes about 160,000 distinct CDR3 sequences, approximately 11% detected once. This clonotype was sampled from a man over 45 who received an inactivated influenza vaccine. Here the sequenced sample was non-naive T cells sorted from PBMCs, taken 45 days after vaccination. The V gene is TRBV5-1, the J gene TRBJ2-1; 7 bases fit TRBD2. CDR3 nucleotides: TGCGCCAGCAGCCGGGCTAGCGGTCCATACAATGAGCAGTTCTTC. The encoded protein is CASSRASGPYNEQFF. Complete variable domain (other parts from reference TRBV5-1 and TRBJ2-1): KAGVTQTPRYLIKTRGQQVTLSCSPISGHRSVSWYQQTPGQGLQFLFEYFSETQRNKGNFPGRFSGRQFSNSRSEMNVSTLELGDSALYLCASSRASGPYNEQFFGPGTRLTVL.